The rows below give T cell receptor beta chains drawn from one sample of a study of beta chain features in type 1 diabetes. The assay was immunoSEQ multiplex PCR, and TCRdb's table has in-frame clones only and misses some. The table has about 470,000 clones, 30% seen once. Sequenced input: naive CD4+ T cells from blood. The receptors were sampled from a young man in good health. The CDR3 runs from the conserved cysteine through the conserved F or W. The order of the fields is J gene, V gene, CDR3 protein.

TRBJ2-1	TRBV11-1	CASSPKGGRVAYNEQFF
TRBJ1-3	TRBV30	CAWSVGGNTIYF
TRBJ2-5	TRBV30	CAWSPTLGRLETQYF
TRBJ2-2	TRBV30	CAGWRPVNTGELFF
TRBJ2-5	TRBV7-2	CASSPRGSAETQYF
TRBJ2-2	TRBV6-5	CASHYTGELFF
TRBJ2-5	TRBV29-1	CSVERVAGETQYF
TRBJ2-5	TRBV7-9	CASSSGGSGIETQYF
TRBJ2-7	TRBV4-1	CASSQVAFAGQYF
TRBJ1-2	TRBV25-1	CASRQQGSGGYTF
TRBJ2-7	TRBV15	CATSRDRQDKQYF
TRBJ2-3	TRBV28	CASRGLPLAQYF